This entry concerns a single T cell receptor (beta chain). Once extracted for a subset, genomic DNA was divided evenly among several immunoSEQ plates. Data came from immunoSEQ multiplex PCR; TCRdb stores just in-frame clones and leaves some out. The data hold hundreds of thousands of clones, with nearly 95% observed a single time. Selected positively for CCR7 and CD45RO-negative, naive CD8 cells excluded terminally differentiated effector memory CD45RA+ cells. This specimen belongs to a study of shared clonotypes between healthy human individuals. The CDR3 sequence is 12 residues long. CDR1 is SQVTM and CDR2 is ANQGSEA in the germline V gene. V shed 6 bases and J 6 bases; nucleotides not matched to a gene: 4.

The sequencing sample was made of naive CD8+ T cells sorted from blood. The clonotype originates from a man aged 25-45 years in good health. The rearrangement links TRBV29-1 to TRBJ2-4; 8 nucleotides match TRBD2. Here the CDR3 reads CSVPGLGNIQYF. In DNA, the CDR3 is TGCAGCGTCCCGGGACTAGGAAACATTCAGTACTTC.